A selection of T cell receptor beta chains follows, all from one sample in a study of T cells in localized non-small cell lung cancer. Profiling relied on immunoSEQ multiplex PCR, and the TCRdb table lists in-frame clones only, not all of them. The sample records approximately 12,000 clones, around four fifths being singletons. Sequences were derived from peripheral blood, sampled before any cancer treatment. The receptors were gathered from a male donor aged 60 or older with stage I lung adenocarcinoma. Both conserved end residues are part of each CDR3. The order of the fields is V gene, CDR3 length, D gene, clone size, J gene, CDR3 protein, CDR3 DNA. The D gene is left open where the match is weak. Not all rows give a size; the values are once, few, many and, for expanded clones, a class.

TRBV19	12	.	.	TRBJ1-1	CASSRGTFEAFF	TGTGCCAGTAGTAGGGGTACCTTCGAAGCTTTCTTT
TRBV6-6	14	.	.	TRBJ2-1	CASSTQGSYNEQFF	TGTGCCAGCAGTACACAGGGATCCTACAATGAGCAGTTCTTC
TRBV27	14	TRBD1	.	TRBJ1-4	CASSPGGGSEKLFF	TGTGCCAGCAGTCCAGGGGGAGGGAGCGAAAAACTGTTTTTT
TRBV7-2	15	.	.	TRBJ2-1	CASSLTTGVINEQFF	TGTGCCAGCAGCTTAACTACCGGAGTGATTAATGAGCAGTTCTTC
TRBV28	14	TRBD1	once	TRBJ1-5	CAGKTGGTGQPQHF	TGTGCCGGGAAGACAGGGGGAACGGGCCAGCCCCAGCATTTT
TRBV6-1	15	.	few	TRBJ2-7	CASNPRAVSSYEQYF	TGTGCCAGCAATCCGCGAGCGGTAAGCTCCTACGAGCAGTACTTC
TRBV25-1	11	.	.	TRBJ1-1	CASGGGPEAFF	TGTGCCAGCGGTGGGGGACCTGAAGCTTTCTTT
TRBV7-6	15	.	.	TRBJ2-6	CASSSTEAGANVLTF	TGTGCCAGCAGCTCAACAGAGGCTGGGGCCAACGTCCTGACTTTC
TRBV27	15	.	.	TRBJ1-5	CASSSSRDGHQPQHF	TGTGCCAGCAGTTCAAGCCGGGACGGGCATCAGCCCCAGCATTTT
TRBV27	13	TRBD1	.	TRBJ2-3	CASKGTGVDTQYF	TGTGCCAGCAAGGGGACAGGGGTGGATACGCAGTATTTT